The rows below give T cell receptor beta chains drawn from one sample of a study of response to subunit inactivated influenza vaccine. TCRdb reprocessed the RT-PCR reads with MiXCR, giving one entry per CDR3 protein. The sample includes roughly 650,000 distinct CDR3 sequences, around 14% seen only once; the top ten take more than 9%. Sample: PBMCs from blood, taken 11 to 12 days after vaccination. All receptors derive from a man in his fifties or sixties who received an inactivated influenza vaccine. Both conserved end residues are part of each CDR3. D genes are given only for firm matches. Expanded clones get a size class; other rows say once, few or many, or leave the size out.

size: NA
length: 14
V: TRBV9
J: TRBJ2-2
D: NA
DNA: TGTGCCAGCAGTAGCAGGGTTAACACCGGGGAGCTGTTTTTT
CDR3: CASSSRVNTGELFF

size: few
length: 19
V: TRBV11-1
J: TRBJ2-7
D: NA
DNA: TGTGCCAGCAGCTTAGCGAAAAATTGGAGGGGGCAGCCGACCTACGAGCAGTACTTC
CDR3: CASSLAKNWRGQPTYEQYF

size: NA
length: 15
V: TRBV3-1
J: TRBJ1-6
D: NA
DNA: TGTGCCAGCAGCAAGCCCGGGACCCTTTATTCACCCCTCCACTTT
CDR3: CASSKPGTLYSPLHF

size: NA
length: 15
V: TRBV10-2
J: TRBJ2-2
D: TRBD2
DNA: TGCGCCAGCAGTGAAGTAGCGGGGGGTACCGGGGAGCTGTTTTTT
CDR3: CASSEVAGGTGELFF

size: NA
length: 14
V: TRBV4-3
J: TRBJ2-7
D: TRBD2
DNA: TGCGCCAGCAGCCAAGACCGCGGGGGGAGGGAGCAGTACTTC
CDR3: CASSQDRGGREQYF

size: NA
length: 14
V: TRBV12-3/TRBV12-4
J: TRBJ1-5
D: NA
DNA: TGTGCCAGCAGCATTACCCGGGGCCGGCAGCCCCAGCATTTT
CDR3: CASSITRGRQPQHF

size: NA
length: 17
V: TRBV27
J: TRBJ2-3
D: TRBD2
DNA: TGTGCCAGCAGTTTAGGGGCTGCGGGGGGGGGCACAGATACGCAGTATTTT
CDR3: CASSLGAAGGGTDTQYF

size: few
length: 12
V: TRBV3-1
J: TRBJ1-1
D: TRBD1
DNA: TGTGCCAGCAGCCAATCAACAGGGGGTGCTTTCTTT
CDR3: CASSQSTGGAFF

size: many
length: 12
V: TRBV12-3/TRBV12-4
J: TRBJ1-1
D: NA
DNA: TGTGCCAGCAGATACCTAACAACTGAAGCTTTCTTT
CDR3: CASRYLTTEAFF

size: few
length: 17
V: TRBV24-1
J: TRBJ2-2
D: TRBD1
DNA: TGTGCCACCAGTGCCCTTAGGACAGGGACGAACACCGGGGAGCTGTTTTTT
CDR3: CATSALRTGTNTGELFF

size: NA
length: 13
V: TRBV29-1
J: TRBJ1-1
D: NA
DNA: TGCAGCGTTGATGTGGGGGGGTACACTGAAGCTTTCTTT
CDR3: CSVDVGGYTEAFF

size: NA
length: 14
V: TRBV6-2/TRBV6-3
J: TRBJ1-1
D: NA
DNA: TGTGCCAGCAGCCTCCGTGGCGGGCGGACTGAAGCTTTCTTT
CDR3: CASSLRGGRTEAFF

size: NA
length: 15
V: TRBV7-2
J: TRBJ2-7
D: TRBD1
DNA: TGTGCCAGCAGCTTAGCGGGACAGTCACCAGTCGGGCAGTACTTC
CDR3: CASSLAGQSPVGQYF

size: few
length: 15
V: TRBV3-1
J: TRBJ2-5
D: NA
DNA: TGTGCCAGCAGCCAACCTTTGACATCCCAAGAGACCCAGTACTTC
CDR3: CASSQPLTSQETQYF

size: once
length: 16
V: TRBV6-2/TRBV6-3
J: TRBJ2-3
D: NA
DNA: TGTGCCAGCGTTTCAATTGGGGGAGCCCACACAGATACGCAGTATTTT
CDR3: CASVSIGGAHTDTQYF

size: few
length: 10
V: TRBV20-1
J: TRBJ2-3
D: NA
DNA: TGCAGTGCTAGAGATAATACGCAGTATTTT
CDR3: CSARDNTQYF